This TCR beta chain was observed in a study of T-cell memory formation after mild COVID-19 (TCRdb year 2021). Background for the entire study: TCR sequence clusters from the two donors were largely donor specific. In two donors, T-cell clones that expanded and contracted after mild COVID-19 were followed by sequencing TCRalpha and TCRbeta repertoires longitudinally. Two young, previously healthy adult volunteers made up the cohort, one male and one female. The study at large found these results: Contracting CD4+ clones were found mainly in CM and EM memory subsets, while CD8+ clones were enriched in EMRA. The study included only a couple of mild cases, and larger cohorts that include severe cases with pre-infection samples were judged to be necessary. SARS-CoV-2 specificity of the second-wave clones peaking on day 37 was not confirmed. Some responding clones were detected in pre-infection memory, which suggested that pre-existing cross-reactive memory T cells had joined the SARS-CoV-2 response. Clones contracting from day 15 to 85 had balanced CD4/CD8 phenotypes, while a second wave expanding from day 15 to 37 was biased towards CD4+.

Regarding this clonotype: Its recognized antigen is unknown. Nothing much larger sits one base from this clone, and base qualities are not available.

The germline V gene encodes CDR1 LGHNA and CDR2 YSLEER. Its CDR3 holds 12 amino acids, cysteine through phenylalanine. The retained sequence is limited to the CDR3, 36 bases, with the frame set at the first base. Deletion took 3 bases off V and 5 bases off J, with a span of 7 bases between the germline ends. Ficoll-Paque density gradient centrifugation was the method used to isolate PBMCs. This sample was sequenced with an Illumina NovaSeq 6000. TCRalpha and TCRbeta cDNA libraries were constructed by 5'RACE with constant-segment primers, with sample barcodes and unique molecular identifiers being introduced. RNA was extracted from every sample with Trizol reagent. Library amplification was performed in two PCR steps, and a second sample barcode and Illumina TruSeq adapters were introduced in the second step. Libraries were sequenced on an Illumina NovaSeq with 2 x 150 bp paired-end reads. The original pipeline was this. Demultiplexing of reads and collapsing into UMI-guided consensus sequences were performed with migec v1.2.7. Using mixcr v2.1.11, UMI consensuses were aligned to TRA and TRB V and J templates and then assembled into clonotypes. Clonotypes were classified as expanded or contracted when called significant by both edgeR and NoisET, with noise models trained on biological replicates. edgeR calls used a false discovery rate-adjusted p below 0.01 and a log2 fold-change threshold of 1. As an exploratory analysis of dynamics, max-normalized trajectories of the 1000 most abundant clonotypes were examined by PCA with hierarchical clustering. The CD4 or CD8 phenotype of responding clones was assigned using the separately sequenced CD4+ and CD8+ repertoires. The public reads were reanalyzed by TCRdb: fastp trimming at Q25, MiXCR alignment, in-frame beta chains only. Rows are combined by CDR3 protein, so each entry shows the most common genes and DNA. These V and J calls rely on TCRdb rather than the paper's analysis. The sample table shows 470,000 or so distinct CDR3 sequences, and over 15% are seen once. About 22% of the sample lies in the top ten.

The sequencing input was PBMCs or a T cell subset sorted from them (not recorded which). The chain couples TRBV4-3 to TRBJ1-2, and perhaps TRBD1 as D gene, on 5 matching bases. This TCR was sampled from a man aged 18 to 29 who had mild COVID-19 (a few samples of this study predate the infection). The sample titles of this study are shuffled in the database, so cell type and time point are left out; the donor was told from shared clones. The CDR3 in this case is CASSHEGYGYTF. The DNA reads as follows: TGCGCCAGCAGCCACGAGGGGTATGGCTACACCTTC.